Shown below are 30 T cell receptor beta chains from a single sample sequenced in a study of blood T cell repertoires in COVID-19. Here immunoSEQ multiplex PCR was the method, and the copy in TCRdb shows in-frame clones only, minus some. The table includes over 70,000 clones, more than 80% detected once. The sample taken for sequencing was peripheral blood. The source of these receptors is a man at least 80 years old with acute or convalescent COVID-19.

The chain uses TRBV24-1 and TRBJ2-5, with no clear D. Looked up from germline, CDR1 is KGHDR and CDR2 is SFDVKD. The CDR3 consists of 16 residues. V was pared by 4 bases and J by 0 bases, with 14 bases between. This CDR3 reads CATSDPGWPNQETQYF. Written as DNA, the CDR3 is TGTGCCACCAGTGACCCAGGATGGCCCAACCAAGAGACCCAGTACTTC.

The rearrangement uses TRBV3-1 (or the pseudogene TRBV3-2) and TRBJ2-7; 8 bases align to TRBD2. V shed 1 base, J shed 3 bases, and the junction held 8 bases outside the gene matches. The CDR3 sequence is 16 residues long. Germline-derived CDR1 and CDR2 are LGHDT and YNNKEL (reference sequence). The chain's CDR3 is CASSQGFSGVFYEQYF. CDR3 in DNA: TGTGCCAGCAGCCAAGGGTTTAGCGGGGTCTTCTACGAGCAGTACTTC.

V is TRBV5-1 and J is TRBJ1-2, with 11 bases identical to TRBD1. Germline lookup yields CDR1 SGHRS and CDR2 YFSETQ. V shed 4 bases and J 5 bases; nucleotides not matched to a gene: 4. The CDR3 length is 14 residues. CDR3: CASSLGQGGYGYTF. In nucleotides, the CDR3 is TGCGCCAGCAGCCTGGGACAGGGGGGTTATGGCTACACCTTC. The variable domain in full, with the rest retrieved from reference TRBV5-1 and TRBJ1-2, is KAGVTQTPRYLIKTRGQQVTLSCSPISGHRSVSWYQQTPGQGLQFLFEYFSETQRNKGNFPGRFSGRQFSNSRSEMNVSTLELGDSALYLCASSLGQGGYGYTFGSGTRLTVV.

This sequence joins TRBV2 and TRBJ1-5, with D perhaps TRBD1 (5 bases). This CDR3 is built from 17 residues. Trimming took off 3 bases at V and 2 bases at J, with 17 bases between the two ends. The germline V gene has CDR1 SNHLY and CDR2 FYNNEI. The CDR3 sequence: CASSEGLFDRRNQPQHF. CDR3 nucleotide sequence: TGTGCCAGCAGTGAGGGACTCTTTGACAGACGCAATCAGCCCCAGCATTTT.

The CDR3, as DNA: TGTGCCAGCTCAGCGGATACAGGGGCGGATGAAGCTTTCTTT. Protein: CASSADTGADEAFF. The genes are TRBV18 and TRBJ1-1; TRBD1 matches 7 bases. Per the germline V gene, CDR1 is KGHSH and CDR2 is LQKENI. The trim removed 5 bases at V and 7 bases at J, leaving 10 bases unmatched. This CDR3 region has 14 residues.

The rearrangement links TRBV7-2 to TRBJ2-1; 9 bases match TRBD2. After removal of 2 bases from V and 7 bases from J, the junction contained 6 bases not matched to a gene. The CDR3 length is 15 residues. CDR1 SGHTA and CDR2 FQGNSA come from the germline V gene. The CDR3 coding sequence is TGTGCCAGCAGCTTATCCGGGACTAGCTTTAATGAGCAGTTCTTC. Protein sequence: CASSLSGTSFNEQFF.

V usage is TRBV6-2 or TRBV6-3 and J usage is TRBJ1-6; D is possibly TRBD1 (5 bases). There are 15 residues in the CDR3. Between the trimmed V and J ends, which lost 2 bases and 5 bases, there was a span of 10 bases. CDR1 MNHEY and CDR2 SVGEGT come from the germline V gene. CDR3 sequence reads: CASSYGRDDNSPLHF. The CDR3, as DNA: TGTGCCAGCAGTTACGGCAGGGATGATAATTCACCCCTCCACTTT.

V and J are TRBV11-2 and TRBJ2-1; 8 positions match TRBD2. The germline gives CDR1 SGHAT, CDR2 FQNNGV. The J segment lost 7 bases and the V segment lost 2 bases, leaving 7 bases of the junction unmatched. The CDR3 length is 15 residues. The CDR3 DNA is TGTGCCAGCAGCTTATTAGTAGCGGGATCAAATGAGCAGTTCTTC. It encodes CASSLLVAGSNEQFF.

The V and J genes are TRBV10-2 and TRBJ2-1, with TRBD2 matching over 12 bases. With 4 bases clipped from V and 8 bases from J, the junction kept 15 bases outside the gene matches. CDR1 is WSHSY and CDR2 is SAAADI in the germline V gene. The CDR3 totals 18 residues. The DNA for the CDR3 is TGCGCCAGCAGTGCAAGGACAGGGCTAGCGGGAGGGAGGGATGAGCAGTTCTTC. This sequence encodes CASSARTGLAGGRDEQFF.

The chain uses TRBV6-5 and TRBJ1-1; no clear D gene. The germline CDR1 and CDR2 sequences are MNHEY and SVGAGI. V was shortened by 10 bases and J by 10 bases, with 22 bases between the two germline ends. The CDR3 has 13 amino acids. The CDR3 DNA is TGTGCCACCTTATCCTCCGGTCTCGGTATAGCTTTCTTT. Amino acid sequence: CATLSSGLGIAFF.

V and J are TRBV7-9 and TRBJ1-2; D not resolved. The CDR3 totals 14 residues. V was pared by 7 bases and J by 5 bases, with 17 bases between. Germline CDR1 and CDR2: SEHNR and FQNEAQ (reference sequence). This CDR3 is CASNPGPGLYGYTF. Written as DNA, the CDR3 is TGTGCCAGCAACCCCGGCCCAGGCCTATATGGCTACACCTTC.

The chain joins TRBV7-3 to TRBJ2-1; TRBD2 aligns across 13 bases. The CDR3 is 15 residues long. CDR1 and CDR2 from the germline V gene are SGHTA and FQGTGA. Germline trimming cut 3 bases from V and 9 bases from J; bases unmatched to any gene: 5. The CDR3: CASSLGTSGVGEQFF. CDR3 nucleotides: TGTGCCAGCAGCTTGGGGACTAGCGGGGTGGGTGAGCAGTTCTTC.

The chain links TRBV9 to TRBJ1-4; 8 bases agree with TRBD1. The CDR3 spans 15 residues. The germline V gene has CDR1 SGDLS and CDR2 YYNGEE. Trimming cost V 3 bases and J 3 bases; bases outside gene matches: 4. In DNA form, the CDR3 reads TGTGCCAGCAGCGGACAGGGGCCTCCTAATGAAAAACTGTTTTTT. Translated, it gives CASSGQGPPNEKLFF.

This chain links TRBV19 with TRBJ2-7; D gene ambiguous. This CDR3 region has 14 residues. Germline assignment: CDR1 LNHDA and CDR2 SQIVND (reference sequence). V lost 4 bases and J 2 bases, leaving 12 bases between the germline ends. CDR3 protein: CASSKYELPYEQYF. The CDR3 bases are TGTGCCAGTAGTAAATATGAACTACCCTACGAGCAGTACTTC.

The gene calls are TRBV5-1 and TRBJ2-7; no clear D. This CDR3 comprises 14 residues. Germline CDR1 reads SGHRS; CDR2 reads YFSETQ. Deletions cut 0 bases from V and 1 base from J, with 8 bases between. CDR3 sequence (DNA): TGCGCCAGCAGCTTGGAGCGCCAGTCCTACGAGCAGTACTTC. Translation gives CASSLERQSYEQYF.

The chain combines TRBV4-2 with TRBJ2-3, with a possible D match to TRBD2 (5 bases). The ends were cut back, 2 bases at V and 5 bases at J, with 20 bases in the middle. The CDR3 covers 17 residues. Germline V gives CDR1 LGHNA, CDR2 YNFKEQ. The CDR3 protein is CASSQIGSLEIGDTQYF. DNA for the CDR3: TGTGCCAGCAGCCAAATTGGGAGCTTGGAGATCGGAGATACGCAGTATTTT.

V and J are TRBV4-3 and TRBJ2-1; 11 positions match TRBD2. CDR1 and CDR2 from the germline V gene are LGHNA and YSLEER. The CDR3 contains 16 residues. Losses at the gene ends were 4 bases for V and 4 bases for J; bases not matched to a gene: 6. The CDR3 region is CASSPRLAGKYNEQFF. The CDR3 DNA reads as TGCGCCAGCAGCCCTCGACTAGCGGGGAAATACAATGAGCAGTTCTTC.

The chain links TRBV7-9 to TRBJ2-1; weak D call: TRBD1 (6 bases). Trimming left V 2 bases short and J 7 bases short, with 9 bases between. The CDR3 consists of 13 residues. The germline V gene has CDR1 SEHNR and CDR2 FQNEAQ (reference sequence). Written as DNA, the CDR3 is TGTGCCAGCAGCTTATTGGACAGAAATGAGCAGTTCTTC. Its translation: CASSLLDRNEQFF.

The rearrangement uses TRBV5-1 and TRBJ1-1; D ambiguous. The V and J ends lost 1 base and 4 bases respectively, with 8 bases between them. The germline gives CDR1 SGHRS, CDR2 YFSETQ. This CDR3 has 13 amino acids. The CDR3 nucleotides read TGCGCCAGCAGCTTGTCGGAGATCACTGAAGCTTTCTTT. Its protein product is CASSLSEITEAFF. The full variable domain, completed using reference TRBV5-1 and TRBJ1-1, is KAGVTQTPRYLIKTRGQQVTLSCSPISGHRSVSWYQQTPGQGLQFLFEYFSETQRNKGNFPGRFSGRQFSNSRSEMNVSTLELGDSALYLCASSLSEITEAFFGQGTRLTVV.

The V gene is TRBV2, the J gene TRBJ2-7; D is possibly TRBD1 (5 bases). This CDR3 spans 14 amino acids. Germline CDR1 SNHLY, CDR2 FYNNEI. V lost 4 bases, J lost 3 bases, and 13 bases lay in between. The CDR3 protein is CASSVQGYGYEQYF. CDR3 DNA sequence: TGTGCCAGCAGTGTCCAGGGATACGGCTACGAGCAGTACTTC.

The chain employs TRBV28 and TRBJ2-7; TRBD1 matches at 8 bases. The germline CDR1 and CDR2 sequences are MDHEN and SYDVKM. The CDR3 totals 16 residues. Trimming took 6 bases from V and 0 from J; bases not matched to a gene: 10. The CDR3 nucleotides are TGTGCCAGCAGGCCCTTCGGGACAGGAAACTCCTACGAGCAGTACTTC. Translated: CASRPFGTGNSYEQYF.

J is TRBJ1-5 and V is TRBV5-1; possibly TRBD1 for D (6 bases). Trimming stripped 0 bases from V and 3 bases from J, with 10 bases between. Germline V gene sequence: CDR1 SGHRS, CDR2 YFSETQ. This CDR3 region has 15 residues. Here the CDR3 reads CASSLEGTNNQPQHF. In DNA, the CDR3 is TGCGCCAGCAGCTTGGAGGGGACAAACAATCAGCCCCAGCATTTT.

The chain recombines TRBV11-2 with TRBJ2-1, with a tentative D call TRBD1 (5 bases). Per germline, CDR1 SGHAT and CDR2 FQNNGV. This CDR3 comprises 11 residues. V shed 6 bases and J shed 15 bases, with 15 bases lying between them. CDR3 nucleotides: TGTGCCAGCAGACAAGAAGACAGACGGTTCTTC. This codes for CASRQEDRRFF.

The chain recombines TRBV9 with TRBJ1-2; maybe TRBD1 (6 bases). The CDR3 consists of 14 residues. Trimming stripped 0 bases from V and 4 bases from J, with 10 bases between. Germline loops: CDR1 SGDLS, CDR2 YYNGEE. CDR3 protein: CASSVVLQGYGYTF. The CDR3 bases are TGTGCCAGCAGCGTAGTTCTACAGGGCTATGGCTACACCTTC.

The V call is TRBV7-2, the J call TRBJ2-2; 10 nucleotides match TRBD2. The CDR3 extends over 17 amino acids. The germline CDR1 and CDR2 sequences are SGHTA and FQGNSA. V was pared by 8 bases and J by 6 bases, with 15 bases of the junction left unmatched. The CDR3 DNA reads as TGTGCCAGCTCCCTGGGACTAGCGAGAGTAGAGGCCGGGGAGCTGTTTTTT. Its protein product is CASSLGLARVEAGELFF.

The rearrangement links TRBV5-1 to TRBJ1-1; D is possibly TRBD1 (6 bases). V was shortened by 0 bases and J by 3 bases, with 12 bases between the two germline ends. The CDR3 consists of 15 residues. CDR1 and CDR2 from the germline V gene are SGHRS and YFSETQ. The CDR3 DNA sequence: TGCGCCAGCAGCTTGGTTGGGGGCGCGGACACTGAAGCTTTCTTT. Encoded protein: CASSLVGGADTEAFF. Complete variable domain (other parts from reference TRBV5-1 and TRBJ1-1): KAGVTQTPRYLIKTRGQQVTLSCSPISGHRSVSWYQQTPGQGLQFLFEYFSETQRNKGNFPGRFSGRQFSNSRSEMNVSTLELGDSALYLCASSLVGGADTEAFFGQGTRLTVV.

Only one count was recorded for this clone. This chain joins TRBV7-7 and TRBJ2-2, with D maybe TRBD2 (6 bases). There are 15 residues in the CDR3. Trimming stripped 3 bases from V and 2 bases from J, with 10 bases between. Germline lookup yields CDR1 SSHAT and CDR2 FNYEAQ (reference sequence). The CDR3 reads CASSFGGANTGELFF. The CDR3 DNA reads TGTGCCAGCAGCTTCGGAGGGGCTAACACCGGGGAGCTGTTTTTT. The entire variable domain, with the rest obtained from reference TRBV7-7 and TRBJ2-2, is as follows: GAGVSQSPRYKVTKRGQDVTLRCDPISSHATLYWYQQALGQGPEFLTYFNYEAQPDKSGLPSDRFSAERPEGSISTLTIQRTEQRDSAMYRCASSFGGANTGELFFGEGSRLTVL.

The chain employs TRBV28 and TRBJ1-1; the D is unclear. The CDR3 consists of 14 residues. V lost 2 bases, J lost 2 bases, and 9 bases lay in between. CDR1 is MDHEN and CDR2 is SYDVKM in the germline V gene. This CDR3 reads CASSLVRGNTEAFF. The CDR3 coding sequence is TGTGCCAGCAGTTTAGTGCGGGGTAACACTGAAGCTTTCTTT.

The chain joins TRBV28 to TRBJ2-7; D is possibly TRBD1 (6 bases). The V gene's germline CDR1 is MDHEN and CDR2 SYDVKM. The CDR3 sequence is 16 residues long. With 4 bases removed from V and 3 bases from J, the gap between germline ends came to 19 bases. CDR3 sequence: CASSSGGQGLFYEQYF. CDR3 coding DNA: TGTGCCAGCAGTTCAGGCGGGCAGGGGCTTTTCTACGAGCAGTACTTC. The full variable domain, its missing parts supplied by reference TRBV28 and TRBJ2-7, is DVKVTQSSRYLVKRTGEKVFLECVQDMDHENMFWYRQDPGLGLRLIYFSYDVKMKEKGDIPEGYSVSREKKERFSLILESASTNQTSMYLCASSSGGQGLFYEQYFGPGTRLTVT.

The rearrangement uses TRBV21-1 and TRBJ2-5; TRBD2, the table's D call, lacks a check against the DNA. TRBV21-1 is listed as a pseudogene. The CDR3 runs 13 residues. The CDR3 sequence: CASSKEARGGIYF. The CDR3 bases are TGTGCCAGCAGCAAAGAGGCCCGGGGGGGGATATACTTC.